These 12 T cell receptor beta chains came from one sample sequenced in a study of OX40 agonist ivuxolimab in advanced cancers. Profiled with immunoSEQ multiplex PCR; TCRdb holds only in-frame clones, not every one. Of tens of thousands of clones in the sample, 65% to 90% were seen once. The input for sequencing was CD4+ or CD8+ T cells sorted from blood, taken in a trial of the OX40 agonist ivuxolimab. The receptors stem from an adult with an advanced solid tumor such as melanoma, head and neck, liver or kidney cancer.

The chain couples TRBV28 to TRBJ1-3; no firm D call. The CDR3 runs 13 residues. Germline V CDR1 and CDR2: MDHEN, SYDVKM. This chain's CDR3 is CGSERGSGNTIYF. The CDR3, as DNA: TGTGGTTCCGAGCGGGGATCTGGAAACACCATATATTTT.

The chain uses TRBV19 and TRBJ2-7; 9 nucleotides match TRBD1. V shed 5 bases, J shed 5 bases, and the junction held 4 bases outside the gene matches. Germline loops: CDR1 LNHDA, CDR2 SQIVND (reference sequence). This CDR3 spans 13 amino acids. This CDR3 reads CASSPRDRDEQYF. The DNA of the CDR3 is TGTGCCAGTAGTCCCCGGGACAGGGACGAGCAGTACTTC.

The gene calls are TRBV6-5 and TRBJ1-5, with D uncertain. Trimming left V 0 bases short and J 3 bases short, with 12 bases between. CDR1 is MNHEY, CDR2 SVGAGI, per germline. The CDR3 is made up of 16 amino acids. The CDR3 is CASSYSGDGYNQPQHF. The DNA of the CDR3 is TGTGCCAGCAGTTACTCGGGCGACGGCTACAATCAGCCCCAGCATTTT.

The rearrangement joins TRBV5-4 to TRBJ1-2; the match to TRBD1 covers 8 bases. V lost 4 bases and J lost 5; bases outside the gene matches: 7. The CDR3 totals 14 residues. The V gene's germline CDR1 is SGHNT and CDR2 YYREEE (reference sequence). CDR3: CASSPGQDLYGYTF. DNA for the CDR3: TGTGCCAGCAGCCCGGGACAGGACCTATATGGCTACACCTTC. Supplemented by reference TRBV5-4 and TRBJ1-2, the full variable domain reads ETGVTQSPTHLIKTRGQQVTLRCSSQSGHNTVSWYQQALGQGPQFIFQYYREEENGRGNFPPRFSGLQFPNYSSELNVNALELDDSALYLCASSPGQDLYGYTFGSGTRLTVV.

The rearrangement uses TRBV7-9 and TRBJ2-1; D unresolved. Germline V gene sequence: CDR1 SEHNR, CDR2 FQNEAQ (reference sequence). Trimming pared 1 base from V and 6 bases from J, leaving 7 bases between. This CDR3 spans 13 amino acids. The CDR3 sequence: CASSLGVVNEQFF. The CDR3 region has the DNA TGTGCCAGCAGCTTAGGGGTAGTCAATGAGCAGTTCTTC.

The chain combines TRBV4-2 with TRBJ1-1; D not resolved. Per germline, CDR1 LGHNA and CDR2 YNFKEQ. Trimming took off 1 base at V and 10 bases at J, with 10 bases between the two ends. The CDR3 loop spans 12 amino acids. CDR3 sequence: CASSQGPQGAFF. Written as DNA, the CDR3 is TGTGCCAGCAGCCAAGGCCCCCAAGGAGCTTTCTTT.

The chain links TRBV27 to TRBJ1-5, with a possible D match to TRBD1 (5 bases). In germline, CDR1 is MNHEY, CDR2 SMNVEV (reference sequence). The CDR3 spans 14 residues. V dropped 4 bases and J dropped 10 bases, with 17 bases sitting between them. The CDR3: CASSWGLRGSPQHF. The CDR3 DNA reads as TGTGCCAGCAGTTGGGGACTTCGAGGATCACCCCAGCATTTT.

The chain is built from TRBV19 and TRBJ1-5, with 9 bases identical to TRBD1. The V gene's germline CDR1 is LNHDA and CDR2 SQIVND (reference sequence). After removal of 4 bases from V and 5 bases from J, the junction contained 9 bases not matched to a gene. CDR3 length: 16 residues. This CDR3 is CASSTTGTGYHQPQHF. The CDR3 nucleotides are TGTGCCAGTAGTACAACCGGGACAGGGTATCATCAGCCCCAGCATTTT.

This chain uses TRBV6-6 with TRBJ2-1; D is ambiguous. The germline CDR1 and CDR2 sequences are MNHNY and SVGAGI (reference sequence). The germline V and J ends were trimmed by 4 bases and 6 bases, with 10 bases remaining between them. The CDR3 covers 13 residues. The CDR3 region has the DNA TGTGCCAGCAGTTCCGCCCCCTCCAATGAGCAGTTCTTC. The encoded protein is CASSSAPSNEQFF.

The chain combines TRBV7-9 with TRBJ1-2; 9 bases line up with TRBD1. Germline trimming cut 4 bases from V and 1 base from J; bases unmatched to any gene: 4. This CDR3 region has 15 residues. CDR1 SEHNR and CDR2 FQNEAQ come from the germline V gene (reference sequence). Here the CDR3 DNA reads TGTGCCAGCAGCTCGGGACAGGGCTTTAACTATGGCTACACCTTC. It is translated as CASSSGQGFNYGYTF.

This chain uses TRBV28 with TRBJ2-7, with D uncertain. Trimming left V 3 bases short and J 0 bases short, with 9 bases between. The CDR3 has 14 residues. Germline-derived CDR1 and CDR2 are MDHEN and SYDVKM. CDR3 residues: CASSLTASSYEQYF. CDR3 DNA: TGTGCCAGCAGTTTGACGGCCAGCTCCTACGAGCAGTACTTC.

CDR3 sequence: CASSSGLAGLGDTQYF. CDR3 bases: TGTGCCAGCAGTTCCGGACTAGCGGGGCTTGGAGATACGCAGTATTTT. The chain employs TRBV6-5 and TRBJ2-3; 12 nucleotides match TRBD2. This CDR3 spans 16 amino acids. V shed 4 bases and J 5 bases; nucleotides not matched to a gene: 7. The V gene's germline CDR1 is MNHEY and CDR2 SVGAGI.